This T cell receptor (beta chain) was sequenced in a study of cytomegalovirus exposure and HLA in healthy donors (dated 2017 in TCRdb). With regard to the full study: In an earlier analysis of several hundred of the donors, around 300 Gb of sequence data and just under 120 million unique TCR beta sequences from roughly 200 million T cells were reported. Roughly 300 gigabases of sequencing data and tens of millions of unique TCR sequences were included in an early release covering roughly 600 HLA-typed donors. Of the 350 to 400 genotyped donors, about 80% fell in the genetic ancestry cluster associated with self-reported Caucasian donors. The study aimed to test whether signatures of past pathogen exposure could be identified by cataloging public T cell receptors. The study used immunosequencing to profile the T cell repertoires of approximately 690 subjects and linked those repertoires to cytomegalovirus serostatus. Besides the first cohort of approximately 670 subjects, a separate validation cohort made up of roughly 130 different subjects was used. To predict cytomegalovirus infection status, the study combined high-throughput TCR immunosequencing, statistical association of individual TCRs with disease status, and machine learning. In a later analysis, previously published TCR beta repertoires from 550 to 750 donors were re-analyzed and high-resolution HLA genotyping was added so that TCR occurrence patterns could be studied. Rather than using new phenotypic data, the later analysis identified candidate immune exposures from TCR beta sequences and from how often those sequences occurred across donors. An earlier analysis of approximately 640 of the donors applied high-throughput TCR beta sequencing to assess whether each TCR beta V gene segment acted as functional or pseudogenic. Donor age, sex, ethnicity and CMV serostatus were compiled together with the repertoire data. In a later genetic analysis, genome-wide SNP genotypes for about 55% of the roughly 670 donors were used, and that subset was treated as a discovery cohort. All discovery cohort repertoires had been generated on a single sequencing platform. Class I and class II HLA loci were covered by the typing at four-digit resolution. Typing coverage varied by locus: about 629-630 donors for A, B, C, DRB1 and DQB1; roughly 510 for DQA1; around 570 for DPA1; fewer than 480 for DPB1. Because of strong linkage in the cohort, 4 to 6 DR-DQ haplotypes were treated as single units for association and clustering. On average, about 200,000 unique TCR beta nucleotide sequences were sequenced per donor among 398 genotyped donors of the cohort, with roughly a sixth of those sequences being non-productive. Paper-wide results and their limitations: The authors suggested that the approach could potentially be generalized to other disease states and immunological phenotypes. Assigning TCR associations to individual alleles was difficult when HLA alleles, especially DR and DQ, strongly co-occurred. A later analysis found that most CMV-associated TCR beta chains appeared HLA-restricted, with HLA associations seemingly driven largely by CMV exposure. Specific HLA alleles were associated with more than 15,000 TCR beta sequences at a false discovery rate of 0.05 in a later analysis. A later genetic analysis reported fewer N-insertions in productive TCRs among donors in an Asian-associated ancestry cluster than the approximately 670-donor mean. V-gene and J-gene trimming of TCR beta chains was associated with a missense DCLRE1C variant in a later genetic analysis, and the association was replicated in an independent cohort. In vitro tests confirmed that a few of the cytomegalovirus-associated TCR beta chains recognize cytomegalovirus antigens. In a later analysis, TCR association rates were found to vary across HLA loci, with the most associated TCRs seen for DRB1 alleles and the fewest for HLA-C alleles. Some IMGT-functional V segments, including TRBV6-2 and TRBV6-3, could not be distinguished by the 87-base-pair reads and were therefore excluded. In the study, approximately 150 TCR beta chains were listed as associated with cytomegalovirus. According to a later analysis, parvovirus B19, influenza, CMV and Epstein-Barr virus appeared linked to several top co-occurrence clusters. Compared with equally common non-associated chains, HLA-associated TCR beta chains in a later analysis were more clonally expanded and had lower generation probabilities. Cytomegalovirus status was reported to be diagnosed by the classifier with high specificity and sensitivity in both the original and validation cohorts. CMV serostatus was the only immune exposure information available for the cohort. Most TCR sequences were observed very rarely across donors, whereas some public TCRs were present in many individuals. Presence/absence analyses assumed roughly uniform sequencing depth across donors, an assumption that may not hold. Because counts were too low, about 18 rarely observed V segments, including chromosome 9 orphons, were left out of the earlier analysis of some 600 of the donors. Because some donors lacked HLA typing at each locus, the association tests relied only on the typed subset. Only TCR beta chains were sequenced in this cohort, and the absence of alpha or paired-chain data limited detectable features. A further reported finding was that TCR beta sequences accurately predicted the HLA-A and HLA-B alleles for most subjects in the first cohort. Correlated functional status among segregating V segments might reflect linkage disequilibrium, but an unknown experimental factor could not be ruled out. Broadly in line with IMGT annotations, most TCR beta V segments showed up in productive rearrangements about 90% or about 30% of the time in an earlier analysis of 450 to 600 of the donors. A group of highly shared sequence variants was considered likely to be a technical artifact of the sequencing pipeline.

As regards this clone: The antigen it recognizes is unknown. No quality values exist for individual bases; no much larger clone is one base distant.

Library method: the immunoSEQ multiplex PCR assay. For the multiplex PCR, a mixture combining 60 forward primers for TCR Vbeta segments and 13 reverse primers for TCR Jbeta segments was used. The CDR3 region of rearranged TCR beta genes was amplified from genomic DNA by a multiplex PCR assay. On the Illumina HiSeq System, the amplified TCR beta libraries were sequenced as 87-base-pair reads. As for the original processing: A later analysis counted tens of millions of unique TCR beta chains across the 666 repertoires, and 10 million to 12 million of these chains were shared by at least two donors. Raw reads were error-corrected and collapsed into unique sequences by a nearest-neighbor algorithm in which closely related sequences were merged to remove PCR and sequencing errors. To assign V, D and J gene segments, CDR3 sequences were aligned to IMGT reference sequences. For a sequence to be retained, a match of at least six nucleotides to both a V gene segment and a J gene segment was required. A rearrangement counted as productive if the CDR3 had no stop codons and remained in frame with V and J, and every other rearrangement counted as non-productive. Following IMGT convention, CDR3 was defined as the stretch from the second conserved V-encoded cysteine to the conserved J-encoded phenylalanine. The earlier analysis of about 590 of the donors excluded sequences that lacked an unambiguous match to a single V gene segment. In an earlier analysis of a few hundred of the donors, V segments were called functional above 56.7% productive rearrangements and were called segregating when the between-donor standard deviation exceeded 5%. A statistical classification framework was developed to diagnose cytomegalovirus status using the catalog of TCR beta chain sequences. In a later analysis, V and J genes were assigned by comparing TCR nucleotide sequences against IMGT/GENE-DB human TR gene sequences. A later analysis assigned CDR3 sequences and most-parsimonious VDJ recombination scenarios with the TCRdist pipeline. A later analysis defined each TCR beta chain by its CDR3 amino acid sequence plus V-gene family, and excluded reads lacking a unique V-gene family. To address suspected cross-contamination and a sequencing artifact, a later analysis removed under 600 highly shared, low-generation-probability nucleotide sequences. A later analysis calculated a clonal expansion index for each public chain from normalized within-repertoire ranks of inferred template counts. A later analysis computed generation probabilities with a VDJ recombination model fitted to out-of-frame rearrangements, and checked the results against IGoR. In a later analysis, hypergeometric tests were used to score TCR-TCR, TCR-HLA and TCR-CMV co-occurrence, with a repertoire-size bias correction applied to TCR pairs. To estimate false discovery rates, a later analysis permuted the HLA or CMV assignments 20 times. A later analysis grouped co-occurring TCRs with DBSCAN, adding TCRdist sequence similarity when clustering within HLA-allele-positive subsets. Repertoires with fewer than 30,000 or more than 120,000 public chains were left out of co-occurrence clustering, as were five repertoires with anomalous nucleotide sharing. TCRdb retrieved this table from immuneACCESS and kept in-frame rearrangements only. Not all clones are present; in checked studies, unresolved V genes account for under half, and no reason is known for the remainder. V, J and clone size derive from that table, while D and trimming were established from the DNA sequence. The sample table records some 180,000 clones; around 70% of these occur just once. The leading ten clones occupy 2.9% of the sample.

For CDR1 and CDR2, the germline V gene (reference sequence) lists SGHNT and YYREEE. Clipping removes 4 bases from V and 7 bases from J, with 4 as the unmatched junction base count. Measured from the cysteine to the phenylalanine, the CDR3 is 13 residues long. The entry retains the CDR3 DNA only, 39 bases that are in frame from base 1. The cohort consisted of 650 to 850 healthy bone marrow donors. All cohort members were sampled while nominally healthy, although unrecorded immune exposures were likely present. The donor tested CMV seronegative and was one of the 352 seronegative cohort members. Every donor gave a peripheral blood sample, and the peripheral blood mononuclear cells from that sample were used for TCR beta sequencing. Genomic DNA extraction from the blood cell samples was performed with the Qiagen DNeasy Blood Extraction Kit.

Sequencing used PBMCs. This TCR derives from a male donor in good health and CMV-seronegative. The chain couples TRBV5-4 to TRBJ2-1, with 8 bases aligning to TRBD2. The CDR3 sequence is CASSGGLGNEQFF. The nucleotide sequence is given as TGTGCCAGCAGCGGGGGACTAGGGAATGAGCAGTTCTTC.